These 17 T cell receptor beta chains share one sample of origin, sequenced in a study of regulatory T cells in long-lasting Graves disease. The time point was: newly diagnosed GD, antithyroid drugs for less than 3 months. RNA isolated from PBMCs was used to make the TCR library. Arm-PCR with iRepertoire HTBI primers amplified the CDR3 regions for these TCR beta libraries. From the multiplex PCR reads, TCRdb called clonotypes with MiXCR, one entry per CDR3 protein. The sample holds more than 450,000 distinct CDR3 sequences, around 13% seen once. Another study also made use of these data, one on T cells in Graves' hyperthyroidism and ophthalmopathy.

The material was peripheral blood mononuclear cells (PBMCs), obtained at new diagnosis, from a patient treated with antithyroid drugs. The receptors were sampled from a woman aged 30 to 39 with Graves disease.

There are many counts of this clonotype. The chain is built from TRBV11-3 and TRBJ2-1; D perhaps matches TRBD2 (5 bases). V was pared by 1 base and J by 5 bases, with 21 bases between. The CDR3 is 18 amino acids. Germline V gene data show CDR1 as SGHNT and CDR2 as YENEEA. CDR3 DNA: TGTGCCAGCAGCTTAGCCCCCGGAGGAAGATTTATACACAATGAGCAGTTCTTC. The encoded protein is CASSLAPGGRFIHNEQFF.

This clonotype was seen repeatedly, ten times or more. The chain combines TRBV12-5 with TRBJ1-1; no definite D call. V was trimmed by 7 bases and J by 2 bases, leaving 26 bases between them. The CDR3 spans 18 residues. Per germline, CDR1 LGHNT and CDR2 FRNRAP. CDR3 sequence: CASVPNRPERKGNTEAFF. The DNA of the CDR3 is TGTGCTAGTGTTCCCAATCGTCCGGAGAGGAAGGGAAACACTGAAGCTTTCTTT.

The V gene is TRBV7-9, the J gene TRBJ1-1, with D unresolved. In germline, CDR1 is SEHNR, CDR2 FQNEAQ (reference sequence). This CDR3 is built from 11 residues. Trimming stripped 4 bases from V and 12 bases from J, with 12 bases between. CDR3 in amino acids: CASSSLTLSFF. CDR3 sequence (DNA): TGTGCCAGCAGCTCCCTTACGCTATCTTTCTTT.

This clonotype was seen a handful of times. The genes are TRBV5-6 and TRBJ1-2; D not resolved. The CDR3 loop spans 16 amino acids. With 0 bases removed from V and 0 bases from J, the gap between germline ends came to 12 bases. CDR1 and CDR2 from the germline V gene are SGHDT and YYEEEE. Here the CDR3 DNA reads TGTGCCAGCAGCTTGGAGGTGGCCCAAGCTAACTATGGCTACACCTTC. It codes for CASSLEVAQANYGYTF.

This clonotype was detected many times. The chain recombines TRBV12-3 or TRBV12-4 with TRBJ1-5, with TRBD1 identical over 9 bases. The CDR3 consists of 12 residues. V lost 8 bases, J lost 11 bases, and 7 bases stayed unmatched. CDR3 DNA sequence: TGTGCCAGCGGACAGGGGCCTTCGGCCCAGCATTTT. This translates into CASGQGPSAQHF.

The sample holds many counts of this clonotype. CDR3 sequence (DNA): TGTGCCAGCAGTCCCGGGACTAGCGGGAGGGGCAATGAGCAGTTCTTC. The encoded protein is CASSPGTSGRGNEQFF. V is TRBV27 and J is TRBJ2-1; 16 nucleotides align to TRBD2. Germline assignment: CDR1 MNHEY and CDR2 SMNVEV (reference sequence). The CDR3 has 16 amino acids. V lost 5 bases to trimming and J lost 6 bases; unmatched junction nucleotides: 4.

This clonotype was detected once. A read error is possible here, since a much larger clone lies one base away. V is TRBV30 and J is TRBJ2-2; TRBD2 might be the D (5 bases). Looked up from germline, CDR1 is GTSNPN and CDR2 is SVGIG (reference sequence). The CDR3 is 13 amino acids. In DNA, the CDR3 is TGTGCCTGGAACGTGGGTCTTGCCGGGGAGCCGTTTTTT. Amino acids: CAWNVGLAGEPFF.

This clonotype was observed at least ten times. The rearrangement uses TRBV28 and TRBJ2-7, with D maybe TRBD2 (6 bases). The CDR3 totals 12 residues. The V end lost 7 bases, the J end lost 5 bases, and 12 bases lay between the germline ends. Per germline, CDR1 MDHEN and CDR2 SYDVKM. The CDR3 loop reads CASTAPGDEQYF. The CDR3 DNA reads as TGTGCCAGCACGGCCCCGGGAGACGAGCAGTACTTC. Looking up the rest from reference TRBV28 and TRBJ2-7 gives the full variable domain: DVKVTQSSRYLVKRTGEKVFLECVQDMDHENMFWYRQDPGLGLRLIYFSYDVKMKEKGDIPEGYSVSREKKERFSLILESASTNQTSMYLCASTAPGDEQYFGPGTRLTVT.

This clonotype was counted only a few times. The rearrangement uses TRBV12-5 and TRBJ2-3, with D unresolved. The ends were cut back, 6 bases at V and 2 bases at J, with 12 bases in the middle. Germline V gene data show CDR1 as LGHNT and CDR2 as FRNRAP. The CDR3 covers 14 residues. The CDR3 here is CASGPAYSTDTQYF. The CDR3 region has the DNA TGTGCTAGTGGCCCGGCCTATTCCACAGATACGCAGTATTTT.

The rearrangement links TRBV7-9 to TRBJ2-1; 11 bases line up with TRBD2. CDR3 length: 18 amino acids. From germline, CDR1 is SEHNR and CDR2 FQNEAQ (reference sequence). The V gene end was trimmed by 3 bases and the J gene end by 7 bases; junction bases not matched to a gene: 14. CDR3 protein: CASSFQALAGGPGNEQFF. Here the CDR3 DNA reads TGTGCCAGCAGCTTCCAAGCCTTAGCGGGAGGGCCGGGGAATGAGCAGTTCTTC.

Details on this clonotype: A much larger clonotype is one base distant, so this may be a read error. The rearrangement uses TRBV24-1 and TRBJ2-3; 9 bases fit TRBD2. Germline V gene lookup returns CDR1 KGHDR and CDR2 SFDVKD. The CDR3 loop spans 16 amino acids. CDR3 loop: CASSDNGAGGRDTQYF. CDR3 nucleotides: TGTGCCAGCAGTGATAACGGAGCGGGAGGACGAGATACGCAGTATTTT.

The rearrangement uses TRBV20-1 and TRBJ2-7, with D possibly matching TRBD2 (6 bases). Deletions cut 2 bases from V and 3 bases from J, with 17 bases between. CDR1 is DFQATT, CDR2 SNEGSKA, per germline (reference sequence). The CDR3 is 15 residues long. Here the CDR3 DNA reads TGCAGTGCTAGAATCGGCCGGCTAGCGAGCTACGAGCAGTACTTC. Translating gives CSARIGRLASYEQYF.

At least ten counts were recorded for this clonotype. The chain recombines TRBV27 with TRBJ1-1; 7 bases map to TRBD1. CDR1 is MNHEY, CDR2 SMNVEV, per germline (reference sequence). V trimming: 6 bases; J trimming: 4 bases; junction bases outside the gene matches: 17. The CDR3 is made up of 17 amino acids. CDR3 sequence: CASSPPHRGGLITEAFF. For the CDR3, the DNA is TGTGCCAGCAGCCCCCCCCACAGGGGCGGTTTAATCACTGAAGCTTTCTTT.

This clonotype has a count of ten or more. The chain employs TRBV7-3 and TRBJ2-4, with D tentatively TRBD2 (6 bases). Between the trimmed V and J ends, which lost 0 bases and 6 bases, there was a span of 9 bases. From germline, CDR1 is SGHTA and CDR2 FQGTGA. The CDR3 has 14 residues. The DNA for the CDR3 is TGTGCCAGCAGCTTAACTGGGGGAGGAAACATTCAGTACTTC. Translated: CASSLTGGGNIQYF. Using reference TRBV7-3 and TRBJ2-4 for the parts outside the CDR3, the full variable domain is GAGVSQTPSNKVTEKGKYVELRCDPISGHTALYWYRQSLGQGPEFLIYFQGTGAADDSGLPNDRFFAVRPEGSVSTLKIQRTERGDSAVYLCASSLTGGGNIQYFGAGTRLSVL.

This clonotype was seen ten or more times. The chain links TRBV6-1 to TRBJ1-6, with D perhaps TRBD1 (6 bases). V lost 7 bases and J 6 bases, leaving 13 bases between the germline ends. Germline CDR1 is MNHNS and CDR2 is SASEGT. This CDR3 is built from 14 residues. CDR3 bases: TGTGCCAGCAAGATACAGGGTGGTAATTCACCCCTCCACTTT. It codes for CASKIQGGNSPLHF.

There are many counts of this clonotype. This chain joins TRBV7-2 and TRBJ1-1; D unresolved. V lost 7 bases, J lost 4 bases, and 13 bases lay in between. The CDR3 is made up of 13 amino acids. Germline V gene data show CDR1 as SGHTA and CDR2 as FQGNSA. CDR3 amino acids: CASNVMGSTEAFF. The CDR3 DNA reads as TGTGCCAGCAATGTTATGGGGTCCACTGAAGCTTTCTTT.

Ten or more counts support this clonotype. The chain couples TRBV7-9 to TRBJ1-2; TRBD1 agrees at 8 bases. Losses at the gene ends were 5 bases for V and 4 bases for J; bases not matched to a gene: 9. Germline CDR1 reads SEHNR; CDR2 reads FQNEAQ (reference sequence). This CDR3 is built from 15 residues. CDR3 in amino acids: CASSQGQGLTYGYTF. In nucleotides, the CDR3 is TGTGCCAGCAGCCAAGGACAGGGCCTTACCTATGGCTACACCTTC.